A selection of T cell receptor beta chains follows, all from one sample in a study of T-cell memory formation after mild COVID-19. TCRdb re-called the 5' RACE reads through MiXCR, storing one row per CDR3 protein. The data show over 500,000 distinct CDR3 sequences, with about 18% seen just once and 8.1% held by the top ten. Specimen: PBMCs or a T cell subset sorted from them (not recorded which). These receptors were taken from an adult woman who had mild COVID-19 (a few samples of this study predate the infection). Cell type and time point are not known. Each CDR3 is given without its conserved first and last residue. Fields, in order: J gene, V gene, clone size, CDR3 protein. Size is stated for part of the rows, as once, few or many counts, or as a class when the clone is expanded.

J: TRBJ2-7; V: TRBV12-5; size: -; CDR3: ASGLDYEQY
J: TRBJ2-1; V: TRBV12-3/TRBV12-4; size: -; CDR3: ASSPPGLNNEQF
J: TRBJ2-1; V: TRBV29-1; size: -; CDR3: SVLGLLSYNEQF
J: TRBJ2-3; V: TRBV7-3; size: few; CDR3: ASSLSHRGGSTDTQY
J: TRBJ2-3; V: TRBV16; size: -; CDR3: ASSLSMRDIRTDTQY
J: TRBJ2-5; V: TRBV2; size: few; CDR3: ASGQVEGTQY
J: TRBJ2-5; V: TRBV20-1; size: -; CDR3: SARVNPETYQETQY
J: TRBJ2-2; V: TRBV7-9; size: -; CDR3: ASSFRSGELF
J: TRBJ2-1; V: TRBV4-3; size: -; CDR3: ASSHDGIVYNEQF
J: TRBJ2-1; V: TRBV20-1; size: -; CDR3: SAGEFAGGREQF
J: TRBJ2-7; V: TRBV28; size: -; CDR3: ASSLRPGGEQY
J: TRBJ1-5; V: TRBV20-1; size: -; CDR3: SANSGGHGNQPQH